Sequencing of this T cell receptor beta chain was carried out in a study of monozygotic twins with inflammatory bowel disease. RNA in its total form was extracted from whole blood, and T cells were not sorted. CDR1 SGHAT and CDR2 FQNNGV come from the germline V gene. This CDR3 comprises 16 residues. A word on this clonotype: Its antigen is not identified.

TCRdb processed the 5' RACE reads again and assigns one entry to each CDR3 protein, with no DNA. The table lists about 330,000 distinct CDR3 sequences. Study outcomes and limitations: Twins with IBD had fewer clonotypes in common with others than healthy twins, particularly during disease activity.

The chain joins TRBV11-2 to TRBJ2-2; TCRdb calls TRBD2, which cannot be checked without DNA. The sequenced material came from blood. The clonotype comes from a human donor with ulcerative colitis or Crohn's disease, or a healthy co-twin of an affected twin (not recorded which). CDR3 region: CASSPSGTSVAGELFF.